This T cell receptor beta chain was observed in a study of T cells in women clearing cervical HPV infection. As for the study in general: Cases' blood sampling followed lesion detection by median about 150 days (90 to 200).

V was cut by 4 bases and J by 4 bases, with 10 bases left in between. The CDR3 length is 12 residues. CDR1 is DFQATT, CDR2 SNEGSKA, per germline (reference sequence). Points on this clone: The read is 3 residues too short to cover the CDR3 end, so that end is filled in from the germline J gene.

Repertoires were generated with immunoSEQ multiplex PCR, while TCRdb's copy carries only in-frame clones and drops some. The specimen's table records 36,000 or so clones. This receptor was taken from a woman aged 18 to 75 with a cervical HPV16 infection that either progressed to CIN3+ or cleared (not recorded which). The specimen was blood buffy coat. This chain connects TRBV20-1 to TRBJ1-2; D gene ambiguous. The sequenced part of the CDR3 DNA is TGCAGTGCTAACGTCCTCAGCTATGGC. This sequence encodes CSANVLSYG. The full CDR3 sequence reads CSANVLSYGYTF.